These 31 T cell receptor beta chains originate from one sample sequenced in a study of early T cells in non-severe SARS-CoV-2 infection. TCRdb reprocessed the 5' RACE reads via MiXCR and lists one record per CDR3 protein. The table includes about 27,000 distinct CDR3 sequences, roughly 2.8% detected once. The specimen sequenced was whole blood. These receptors all come from an adult who was a healthcare worker with PCR-confirmed SARS-CoV-2 infection or an uninfected control (not recorded which).

The sample holds many counts of this clonotype. This chain joins TRBV6-5 and TRBJ2-7, with a tentative D call TRBD2 (5 bases). Germline CDR1 is MNHEY and CDR2 is SVGAGI. The CDR3 sequence is 14 residues long. V was cut by 2 bases and J by 4 bases, with 12 bases left in between. Here the CDR3 DNA reads TGTGCCAGCAGTTACCAGCCCGGGGAATACGAGCAGTACGTC. Amino acid sequence: CASSYQPGEYEQYV.

This clonotype was detected ten times or more. V gene TRBV7-3 combines with J gene TRBJ2-1; TRBD2 aligns across 10 bases. J lost 7 bases, V lost 1 base, and 4 bases had no gene match. The germline V gene encodes CDR1 SGHTA and CDR2 FQGTGA. The CDR3 has 15 residues. As DNA, the CDR3 is TGTGCCAGCAGCTTAAATAGCGGGGGGATAAATGAGCAGTTCTTC. Its translation is CASSLNSGGINEQFF. Supplemented by reference TRBV7-3 and TRBJ2-1, the full variable domain reads GAGVSQTPSNKVTEKGKYVELRCDPISGHTALYWYRQSLGQGPEFLIYFQGTGAADDSGLPNDRFFAVRPEGSVSTLKIQRTERGDSAVYLCASSLNSGGINEQFFGPGTRLTVL.

This clonotype showed up many times. The chain uses TRBV5-1 and TRBJ2-3; no definite D call. Between the trimmed V and J ends, which lost 4 bases and 5 bases, there was a span of 17 bases. There are 15 residues in the CDR3. Germline values: CDR1 SGHRS, CDR2 YFSETQ. This CDR3 reads CASSPVQYKGDTQYF. Written as DNA, the CDR3 is TGCGCCAGCAGCCCCGTACAGTATAAAGGAGATACGCAGTATTTT.

Many counts were recorded for this clonotype. This chain links TRBV27 with TRBJ1-1; 8 bases map to TRBD1. CDR1 is MNHEY and CDR2 is SMNVEV in the germline V gene (reference sequence). The CDR3 runs 14 residues. V trimming: 0 bases; J trimming: 10 bases; junction bases outside the gene matches: 7. CDR3 DNA: TGTGCCAGCAGTTTATCGATAAAAGACAGGGGAGCTTTCTTT. Its translation: CASSLSIKDRGAFF.

This clonotype was detected many times. The CDR3 loop is CASSLPNTGGSGELFF. CDR3 sequence (DNA): TGTGCCAGCAGTTTACCAAATACAGGGGGCTCCGGGGAGCTGTTTTTT. This rearrangement joins TRBV12-3 or TRBV12-4 to TRBJ2-2; the match to TRBD1 covers 9 bases. The CDR3 is made up of 16 amino acids. V trimming: 2 bases; J trimming: 6 bases; junction bases outside the gene matches: 7.

Many counts were recorded for this clonotype. The V and J genes are TRBV11-2 and TRBJ2-5; D is unclear. The V gene lost 5 bases and the J gene lost 5 bases, with 6 bases spanning the gap. The CDR3 is made up of 11 amino acids. The V gene's germline CDR1 is SGHAT and CDR2 FQNNGV. Here the CDR3 reads CASSPGETQYF. DNA for the CDR3: TGTGCCAGCAGCCCCGGGGAGACCCAGTACTTC.

Within the sample, this clonotype is medium-sized. This chain joins TRBV5-1 and TRBJ2-1; 11 nucleotides line up with TRBD2. The CDR3 loop spans 18 amino acids. V was clipped by 4 bases and J by 5 bases; unmatched bases: 14. Germline values: CDR1 SGHRS, CDR2 YFSETQ. CDR3 protein: CASSLQPTSGVPNNEQFF. The CDR3 region has the DNA TGCGCCAGCAGCCTACAGCCGACTAGCGGGGTCCCCAACAATGAGCAGTTCTTC. Filled out from reference TRBV5-1 and TRBJ2-1, the complete variable domain reads KAGVTQTPRYLIKTRGQQVTLSCSPISGHRSVSWYQQTPGQGLQFLFEYFSETQRNKGNFPGRFSGRQFSNSRSEMNVSTLELGDSALYLCASSLQPTSGVPNNEQFFGPGTRLTVL.

The table lists this clonotype with many counts. The chain has TRBV5-5 and TRBJ2-7, with 9 bases lining up with TRBD1. Per the germline V gene, CDR1 is SGHKS and CDR2 is YYEKEE (reference sequence). The trim removed 4 bases at V and 4 bases at J, leaving 9 bases unmatched. This CDR3 spans 15 amino acids. Written as DNA, the CDR3 is TGTGCCAGCAGCCCTACGGGGACAGGGTATTACGAGCAGTACGTC. Translation gives CASSPTGTGYYEQYV.

This clonotype appeared many times. V usage is TRBV7-8 and J usage is TRBJ1-3; weak D call: TRBD1 (5 bases). Per germline, CDR1 SGHVS and CDR2 FQNEAQ. V was cut by 3 bases and J by 6 bases, with 12 bases left in between. This CDR3 contains 14 residues. CDR3 residues: CASSLGGLENTIYF. The CDR3 DNA follows: TGTGCCAGCAGCTTGGGGGGGTTGGAAAACACCATATATTTT.

This clonotype was recorded at least ten times. CDR3 nucleotide sequence: TGCGCCAGCAGCCAACTACGAGCTTGGGGAGAGACCCAGTACTTC. It is translated as CASSQLRAWGETQYF. V is TRBV4-1 and J is TRBJ2-5; D ambiguous. This CDR3 is built from 15 residues. V lost 2 bases to trimming and J lost 4 bases, with 14 bases between them. In germline, CDR1 is MGHRA, CDR2 YSYEKL.

Many counts were recorded for this clonotype. The V call is TRBV10-3, the J call TRBJ1-4; no clear D gene. CDR3 size: 12 residues. Germline assignment: CDR1 ENHRY and CDR2 SYGVKD. Trimming left V 0 bases short and J 6 bases short, with 2 bases between. Here the CDR3 reads CAISESYEKLFF. CDR3 coding DNA: TGTGCCATCAGTGAGTCTTATGAAAAACTGTTTTTT.

The table lists this clonotype with many counts. V and J are TRBV19 and TRBJ1-5; TRBD1 is a possible D gene (6 bases). Germline V gives CDR1 LNHDA, CDR2 SQIVND (reference sequence). The CDR3 runs to 15 residues. V was shortened by 4 bases and J by 2 bases, with 12 bases between the two germline ends. The CDR3 coding sequence is TGTGCCAGTAGTAAAAATTCAGGGGGCAATCAGCCCCAGCATTTT. Translating gives CASSKNSGGNQPQHF.

This clonotype was detected many times. V and J are TRBV6-1 and TRBJ1-5, with a weak D call TRBD1 (5 bases). V shed 2 bases and J shed 0 bases, with 11 bases lying between them. CDR3 size: 16 residues. Germline-derived CDR1 and CDR2 are MNHNS and SASEGT. CDR3 residues: CASSEYGTLSNQPQHF. CDR3 nucleotides: TGTGCCAGCAGTGAATACGGGACTCTTAGCAATCAGCCCCAGCATTTT.

The chain employs TRBV18 and TRBJ2-3; D is unresolved. Germline assignment: CDR1 KGHSH and CDR2 LQKENI. V lost 6 bases to trimming and J lost 1 base, with 11 bases between them. The CDR3 contains 14 residues. CDR3: CASSRNSRTDTQYF. The CDR3 DNA reads TGTGCCAGCTCCAGGAACAGTCGCACAGATACGCAGTATTTT. Based on the CDR3 plus reference TRBV18 and TRBJ2-3, the full variable domain is NAGVMQNPRHLVRRRGQEARLRCSPMKGHSHVYWYRQLPEEGLKFMVYLQKENIIDESGMPKERFSAEFPKEGPSILRIQQVVRGDSAAYFCASSRNSRTDTQYFGPGTRLTVL.

This clonotype was picked up many times. The CDR3, as DNA: TGCAGTGCTAGTTCCCGGACACTGAGCACAGATACGCAGTATTTT. This gives the protein CSASSRTLSTDTQYF. The chain has TRBV20-1 and TRBJ2-3; tentative D call: TRBD1 (5 bases). The V end was cut by 3 bases, the J end by 0 bases, with 13 bases between. Looked up from germline, CDR1 is DFQATT and CDR2 is SNEGSKA (reference sequence). This CDR3 is 15 amino acids long.

The genes are TRBV4-1 and TRBJ1-1, with D unclear. Per germline, CDR1 MGHRA and CDR2 YSYEKL. V gave up 0 bases and J gave up 5 bases, with 1 base separating them. The CDR3 runs to 11 residues. The CDR3 sequence: CASSQETEAFF. CDR3 bases: TGCGCCAGCAGCCAAGAGACTGAAGCTTTCTTT.

This clonotype was detected ten times or more. The chain carries TRBV12-3 or TRBV12-4 and TRBJ2-3; D ambiguous. This CDR3 contains 13 residues. V lost 2 bases, J lost 4 bases, and 7 bases lay in between. The CDR3 here is CASSLTFSDTQYF. CDR3 sequence (DNA): TGTGCCAGCAGTTTAACGTTTTCAGATACGCAGTATTTT.

This clonotype was seen many times. The chain has TRBV6-2 or TRBV6-3 and TRBJ1-6, with D hard to call. V shed 5 bases and J shed 8 bases, with 7 bases lying between them. CDR1 and CDR2 (germline): MNHEY, SVGEGT. The CDR3 extends over 12 amino acids. The CDR3, as DNA: TGTGCCAGCAGTGAACACCATTCACCCCTCCACTTT. Protein product: CASSEHHSPLHF.

This clonotype was observed many times. The chain recombines TRBV29-1 with TRBJ2-1; TRBD2 agrees at 7 bases. Trimming cost V 1 base and J 1 base; bases outside gene matches: 4. The CDR3 sequence is 15 residues long. Germline V gene sequence: CDR1 SQVTM, CDR2 ANQGSEA. CDR3 sequence (DNA): TGCAGCGTTGAAGCCAAAGCGGGGTCCTACAATGAGCAGTTCTTC. Residues: CSVEAKAGSYNEQFF.

This clonotype was detected many times. The chain uses TRBV12-3 or TRBV12-4 and TRBJ1-5; 7 bases agree with TRBD1. The CDR3 is made up of 15 amino acids. Trimming cost V 6 bases and J 3 bases; bases outside gene matches: 8. The CDR3 sequence is CASRRGQADNQPQHF. The CDR3 DNA reads as TGTGCCAGCAGGAGAGGACAGGCCGACAATCAGCCCCAGCATTTT.

This clonotype was observed many times. V gene TRBV3-1 combines with J gene TRBJ2-7; TRBD2 matches 10 bases. The CDR3 has 15 residues. The germline V gene has CDR1 LGHDT and CDR2 YNNKEL (reference sequence). With V trimmed by 2 bases and J by 2 bases, 3 bases remained unmatched. The CDR3 spells CASSQLAGGTYEQYV. For the CDR3, the DNA is TGTGCCAGCAGCCAATTAGCGGGGGGAACCTACGAGCAGTACGTC.

The rearrangement uses TRBV6-1 and TRBJ1-3; D is unresolved. Per germline, CDR1 MNHNS and CDR2 SASEGT. V was clipped by 2 bases and J by 2 bases, with 16 bases between them. This CDR3 has 17 residues. The CDR3 reads CASSESRFRQTGNTIYF. CDR3 nucleotides: TGTGCCAGCAGTGAATCCCGCTTCCGGCAGACTGGAAACACCATATATTTT.

This clonotype was seen repeatedly, ten times or more. V and J are TRBV2 and TRBJ1-5, with D maybe TRBD1 (5 bases). Per the germline V gene, CDR1 is SNHLY and CDR2 is FYNNEI. CDR3 length: 15 residues. V was clipped by 3 bases and J by 7 bases, with 16 bases between them. The CDR3 sequence: CASSELRTRGQPQHF. The CDR3 DNA sequence: TGTGCCAGCAGTGAGTTGCGGACAAGAGGGCAGCCCCAGCATTTT.

Ten or more counts support this clonotype. The chain joins TRBV19 to TRBJ1-2; D unclear. This CDR3 comprises 13 residues. The V end lost 5 bases, the J end lost 8 bases, and 15 bases lay between the germline ends. The germline V gene encodes CDR1 LNHDA and CDR2 SQIVND (reference sequence). The CDR3 DNA reads TGTGCCAGTAGTGCTTCGACATTGGACGGCTACACCTTC. Encoded protein: CASSASTLDGYTF. Supplemented by reference TRBV19 and TRBJ1-2, the full variable domain reads DGGITQSPKYLFRKEGQNVTLSCEQNLNHDAMYWYRQDPGQGLRLIYYSQIVNDFQKGDIAEGYSVSREKKESFPLTVTSAQKNPTAFYLCASSASTLDGYTFGSGTRLTVV.

In this sample, this clonotype turned up many times. V usage is TRBV5-4 and J usage is TRBJ1-1; D gene unclear. The CDR3 is 15 residues long. The germline V gene has CDR1 SGHNT and CDR2 YYREEE (reference sequence). V was clipped by 0 bases and J by 2 bases, with 11 bases between them. In DNA, the CDR3 is TGTGCCAGCAGCTTGGGGACGCCATCCAACACTGAAGCTTTCTTT. Amino acids: CASSLGTPSNTEAFF.

This clonotype has at least ten counts. The chain employs TRBV12-3 or TRBV12-4 and TRBJ2-3; D could derive from TRBD1 or TRBD2 (5 bases each). The V end was cut by 7 bases, the J end by 4 bases, with 18 bases between. This CDR3 spans 15 amino acids. This CDR3 reads CASTTTGARSDTQYF. CDR3 DNA sequence: TGTGCCAGCACCACTACCGGGGCAAGGTCAGATACGCAGTATTTT.

This clonotype was seen ten or more times. This sequence joins TRBV12-3 or TRBV12-4 and TRBJ2-2, with D maybe TRBD1 (6 bases). Trimming removed 5 bases at V and 4 bases at J, with 14 bases between. The CDR3 sequence is 15 residues long. The CDR3 loop reads CASSKHRVRTGELFF. CDR3 nucleotides: TGTGCCAGCAGTAAGCACAGGGTCCGCACCGGGGAGCTGTTTTTT.

This clonotype was seen at least ten times. The J gene is TRBJ2-5, the V gene TRBV3-1; perhaps D is TRBD1 or TRBD2 (5 bases each). V was pared by 2 bases and J by 1 base, with 14 bases between. CDR3 length: 16 amino acids. Germline assignment: CDR1 LGHDT and CDR2 YNNKEL (reference sequence). The CDR3 DNA follows: TGTGCCAGCAGCCAAAAAAACCGTGGGGGCCAAGAGACCCAGTACTTC. Its protein is CASSQKNRGGQETQYF.

In its sample, this clonotype was seen many times. V and J are TRBV7-2 and TRBJ2-3; the match to TRBD2 covers 7 bases. Germline assignment: CDR1 SGHTA and CDR2 FQGNSA. J was trimmed by 4 bases and V by 2 bases; bases with no gene match: 12. This CDR3 is built from 17 residues. CDR3 coding DNA: TGTGCCAGCAGCTTAATCGCTGGCGGGGGTGTCGCAGATACGCAGTATTTT. This codes for CASSLIAGGGVADTQYF.

The table lists this clonotype with many counts. The V and J genes are TRBV3-1 and TRBJ1-1; 7 positions agree with TRBD1. The V and J ends lost 4 bases and 4 bases, in that order; junction bases with no gene match: 6. Per the germline V gene, CDR1 is LGHDT and CDR2 is YNNKEL (reference sequence). The CDR3 totals 14 residues. CDR3 nucleotides: TGTGCCAGCAGCCTAGACAGGGTCGGCACTGAAGCTTTCTTT. Translated, it gives CASSLDRVGTEAFF.

The sample holds many counts of this clonotype. The rearrangement joins TRBV10-3 to TRBJ2-7; D is perhaps TRBD1 (5 bases). This CDR3 comprises 13 residues. In germline, CDR1 is ENHRY, CDR2 SYGVKD. Between the trimmed V and J ends, which lost 2 bases and 6 bases, there was a span of 11 bases. The CDR3 DNA is TGTGCCATCAGTGAGCAGGGTTATAGCGAGCAGTACGTC. It encodes CAISEQGYSEQYV.